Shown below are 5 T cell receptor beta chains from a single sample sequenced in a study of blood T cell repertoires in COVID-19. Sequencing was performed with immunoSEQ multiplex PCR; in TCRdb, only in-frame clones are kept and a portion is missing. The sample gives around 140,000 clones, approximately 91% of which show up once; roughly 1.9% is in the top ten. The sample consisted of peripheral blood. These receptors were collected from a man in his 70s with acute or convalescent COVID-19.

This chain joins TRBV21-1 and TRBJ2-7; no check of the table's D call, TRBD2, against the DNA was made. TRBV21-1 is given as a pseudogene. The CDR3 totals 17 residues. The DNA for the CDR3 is TGTGCCAGCAGCAAAGGGACTAGGGATGGGAGGAACCACGAGCAGTACTTC. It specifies CASSKGTRDGRNHEQYF.

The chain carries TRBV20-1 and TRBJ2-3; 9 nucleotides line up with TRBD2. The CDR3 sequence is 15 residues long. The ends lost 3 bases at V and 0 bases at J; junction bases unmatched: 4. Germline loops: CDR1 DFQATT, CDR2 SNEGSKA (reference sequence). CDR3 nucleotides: TGCAGTGCTAGTATGGGACTAGCTAGCACAGATACGCAGTATTTT. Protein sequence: CSASMGLASTDTQYF.

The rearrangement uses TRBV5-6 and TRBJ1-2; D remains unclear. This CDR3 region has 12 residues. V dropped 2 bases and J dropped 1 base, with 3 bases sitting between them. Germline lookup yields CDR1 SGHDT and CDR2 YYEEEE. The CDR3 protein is CASSFSNYGYTF. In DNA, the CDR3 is TGTGCCAGCAGCTTCAGTAACTATGGCTACACCTTC.

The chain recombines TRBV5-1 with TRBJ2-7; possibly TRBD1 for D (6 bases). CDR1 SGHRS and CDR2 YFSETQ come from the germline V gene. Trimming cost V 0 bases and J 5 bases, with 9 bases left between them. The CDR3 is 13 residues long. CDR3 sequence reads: CASSLGTVDEQYF. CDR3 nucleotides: TGCGCCAGCAGCTTGGGGACAGTCGACGAGCAGTACTTC.

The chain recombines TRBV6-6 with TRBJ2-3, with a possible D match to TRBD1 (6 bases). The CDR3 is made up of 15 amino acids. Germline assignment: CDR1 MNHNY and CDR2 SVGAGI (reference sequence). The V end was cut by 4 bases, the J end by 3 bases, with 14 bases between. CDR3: CASSSESRGTDTQYF. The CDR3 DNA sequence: TGTGCCAGCAGTTCAGAGAGCAGGGGAACAGATACGCAGTATTTT.